The source of this TCR beta chain is a study of PD-1 blockade in classical Hodgkin lymphoma. Study-wide findings and caveats: Underlying causes for the observed repertoire differences were not defined, possibly disease activity or prior therapy. CD4+ TCR diversity climbed significantly by C4D1, unlike CD8+ TCR diversity.

V was shortened by 6 bases and J by 2 bases, with 10 bases between the two germline ends. CDR1 MNHEY and CDR2 SVGAGI come from the germline V gene. The CDR3 covers 13 residues. Documented time point: cycle 4 day 1 (C4D1), after more than five weeks of nivolumab. Each of the patients experienced relapse following autologous stem cell transplantation, and their brentuximab vedotin exposure differed. As for this clone: As yet, its antigen is unknown.

Some clones are missing from TCRdb's copy, which holds only in-frame ones; the method was immunoSEQ multiplex PCR. Among about 85,000 clones listed, roughly nine tenths were seen once. The sample here was peripheral blood mononuclear cells (PBMCs), taken before the fourth cycle of nivolumab. This chain links TRBV6-5 with TRBJ1-2, with a weak D call TRBD1 (5 bases). The source is a human donor with classical Hodgkin lymphoma. The CDR3 spells CASSPRDNYGYTF. The CDR3 nucleotides read TGTGCCAGCAGCCCCCGGGACAACTATGGCTACACCTTC.